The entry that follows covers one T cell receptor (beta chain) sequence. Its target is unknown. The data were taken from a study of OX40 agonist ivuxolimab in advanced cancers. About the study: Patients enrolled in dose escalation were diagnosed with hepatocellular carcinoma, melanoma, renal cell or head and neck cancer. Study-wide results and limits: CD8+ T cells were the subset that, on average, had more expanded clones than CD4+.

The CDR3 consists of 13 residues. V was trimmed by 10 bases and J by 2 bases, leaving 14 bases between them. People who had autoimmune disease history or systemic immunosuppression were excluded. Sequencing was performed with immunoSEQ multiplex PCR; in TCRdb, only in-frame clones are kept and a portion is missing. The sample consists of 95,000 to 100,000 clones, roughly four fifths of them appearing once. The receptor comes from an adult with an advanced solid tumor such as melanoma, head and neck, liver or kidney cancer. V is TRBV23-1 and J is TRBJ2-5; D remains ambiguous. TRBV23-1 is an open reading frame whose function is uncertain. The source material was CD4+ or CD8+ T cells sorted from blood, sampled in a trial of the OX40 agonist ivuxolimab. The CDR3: CATSESSQETQYF. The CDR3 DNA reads TGCGCCACTTCGGAGAGTTCTCAAGAGACCCAGTACTTC.